One and the same sample provided the 20 T cell receptor beta chains below, sequenced in a study of blood T cell repertoires in COVID-19 (TCRdb year 2020). Libraries were built with the immunoSEQ multiplex PCR assay. The clones in this table, taken by TCRdb from immuneACCESS, are in-frame only. Not every clone is retained; where verified, under half of the shortfall comes from an unresolved V gene, and the cause of the rest is unknown. A total of some 250,000 clones appear in this sample, roughly nine tenths of them only once. The ten largest clones represent around 4.2% of the sample. The specimen was PBMCs or T cells enriched from blood (not recorded which). Receptors originate from a woman aged 25 to 39 with acute COVID-19.

This chain links TRBV5-1 with TRBJ1-1, with unresolved D. Germline CDR1 SGHRS, CDR2 YFSETQ. The CDR3 loop spans 14 amino acids. Trimming shortened V by 4 bases and J by 3 bases, and 13 bases separated the two germline ends. The CDR3 DNA reads TGCGCCAGCAGCACGGAGGAAGGCGACACTGAAGCTTTCTTT. Residues: CASSTEEGDTEAFF.

This chain uses TRBV29-1 with TRBJ1-2; D is ambiguous. Per germline, CDR1 SQVTM and CDR2 ANQGSEA. The V gene lost 2 bases and the J gene lost 1 base, with 5 bases spanning the gap. CDR3 size: 12 residues. The CDR3: CSVEFYNYGYTF. The CDR3 DNA is TGCAGCGTTGAATTTTATAACTATGGCTACACCTTC.

This clone was observed a few times. The same CDR3 also results from other DNA sequences found in this sample. V usage is TRBV7-9 and J usage is TRBJ2-7, with D tentatively TRBD1 (6 bases). The V end was cut by 6 bases, the J end by 0 bases, with 12 bases between. Germline values: CDR1 SEHNR, CDR2 FQNEAQ (reference sequence). The CDR3 spans 14 residues. The CDR3 protein is CASSSGTLSYEQYF. CDR3 coding DNA: TGTGCCAGCAGTTCCGGGACACTCTCCTACGAGCAGTACTTC.

The chain combines TRBV11-1 with TRBJ2-3; the D is unclear. Trimming pared 3 bases from V and 2 bases from J, leaving 12 bases between. CDR1 is SGHAT and CDR2 is FQDESV in the germline V gene (reference sequence). The CDR3 extends over 15 amino acids. CDR3: CASSLVSVFTDTQYF. CDR3 in DNA: TGTGCCAGCAGCTTGGTCAGCGTCTTCACAGATACGCAGTATTTT.

This clone has only one observation. The chain recombines TRBV29-1 with TRBJ2-3, with D hard to call. Trimming removed 3 bases from V and 0 bases from J, with 10 bases in between. CDR3 size: 14 residues. Germline lookup yields CDR1 SQVTM and CDR2 ANQGSEA. This CDR3 is CSVDVRSSTDTQYF. CDR3 bases: TGCAGCGTTGACGTCCGTTCTAGCACAGATACGCAGTATTTT.

The rearrangement uses TRBV7-2 and TRBJ2-5; the D gene is possibly TRBD2 (7 bases). The V gene's germline CDR1 is SGHTA and CDR2 FQGNSA. CDR3 length: 14 residues. V lost 7 bases and J lost 5, with 17 bases in between. Written as DNA, the CDR3 is TGTGCCAGCACCCCTCCGGGGGGCTGGGAGACCCAGTACTTC. This encodes CASTPPGGWETQYF. Together with reference TRBV7-2 and TRBJ2-5, the CDR3 gives the full variable domain: GAGVSQSPSNKVTEKGKDVELRCDPISGHTALYWYRQSLGQGLEFLIYFQGNSAPDKSGLPSDRFSAERTGGSVSTLTIQRTQQEDSAVYLCASTPPGGWETQYFGPGTRLLVL.

The table lists this clone with a count of one. J is TRBJ1-2 and V is TRBV6-5; possibly TRBD1 for D (5 bases). Trimming removed 6 bases from V and 4 bases from J, with 18 bases in between. CDR1 is MNHEY, CDR2 SVGAGI, per germline. The CDR3 contains 15 residues. The CDR3 DNA reads TGTGCCAGCAGACCATCCGGGACTACTATCTATGGCTACACCTTC. Its translation is CASRPSGTTIYGYTF.

V is TRBV7-9 and J is TRBJ2-5; D not resolved. V was trimmed by 7 bases and J by 4 bases, leaving 7 bases between them. Germline loops: CDR1 SEHNR, CDR2 FQNEAQ (reference sequence). CDR3 length: 11 amino acids. In DNA form, the CDR3 reads TGTGCCAGCAACCGACTAGAGACCCAGTACTTC. It codes for CASNRLETQYF.

This clone was detected once. This chain links TRBV4-3 with TRBJ1-5; 7 bases agree with TRBD1. With 2 bases clipped from V and 4 bases from J, the junction kept 5 bases outside the gene matches. Looked up from germline, CDR1 is LGHNA and CDR2 is YSLEER. The length of the CDR3 is 15 residues. CDR3 bases: TGCGCCAGCAGCCAAATTAAGGGGGCGAATCAGCCCCAGCATTTT. Amino acid sequence: CASSQIKGANQPQHF.

The chain combines TRBV2 with TRBJ2-7; D gene uncertain. This CDR3 is 12 amino acids long. The germline V gene has CDR1 SNHLY and CDR2 FYNNEI. The V end was cut by 8 bases, the J end by 2 bases, with 10 bases between. The CDR3 loop is CASDETAYEQYF. CDR3 DNA: TGTGCCAGCGATGAGACTGCCTACGAGCAGTACTTC.

This clone has a handful of counts. The chain combines TRBV6-5 with TRBJ2-7, with D perhaps matching TRBD1 (6 bases). Trimming removed 8 bases from V and 0 bases from J, with 11 bases in between. Germline V gene sequence: CDR1 MNHEY, CDR2 SVGAGI. This CDR3 has 13 amino acids. CDR3 amino acids: CASREQGSYEQYF. CDR3 nucleotide sequence: TGTGCCAGCCGGGAACAGGGCTCCTACGAGCAGTACTTC.

The chain has TRBV7-9 and TRBJ2-1; 10 positions agree with TRBD1. The CDR3 consists of 17 residues. The V and J ends lost 1 base and 8 bases, in that order; junction bases with no gene match: 11. CDR1 SEHNR and CDR2 FQNEAQ come from the germline V gene (reference sequence). This chain's CDR3 is CASSLVGGTGDLYEQFF. CDR3 bases: TGTGCCAGCAGCTTAGTAGGGGGGACAGGGGATCTTTATGAGCAGTTCTTC.

In regard to this clone: It may be a read error: a sequence one base away is much more abundant. This chain uses TRBV7-2 with TRBJ1-1, with D maybe TRBD1 (5 bases). Trimming shortened V by 2 bases and J by 1 base, and 8 bases separated the two germline ends. Germline V gives CDR1 SGHTA, CDR2 FQGNSA. This CDR3 spans 14 amino acids. Here the CDR3 DNA reads TGTGCCAGCAGCTTACCTCAGGGGAACACTGAAGCTTTCTTT. Translated, it gives CASSLPQGNTEAFF.

The chain has TRBV4-3 and TRBJ2-3, with a weak D call TRBD1 (5 bases). This CDR3 is built from 16 residues. Trimming removed 5 bases at V and 2 bases at J, with 17 bases between. CDR1 and CDR2 (germline): LGHNA, YSLEER. This CDR3 is CASSSEQDHPTDTQYF. The DNA of the CDR3 is TGCGCCAGCAGCTCCGAACAGGACCACCCCACAGATACGCAGTATTTT.

The chain recombines TRBV2 with TRBJ2-4; the D is unclear. The germline V gene has CDR1 SNHLY and CDR2 FYNNEI. The germline V and J ends were trimmed by 9 bases and 0 bases, with 12 bases remaining between them. This CDR3 comprises 14 residues. The CDR3 DNA is TGTGCCAGTGTAGGCAGGATAGCCAAAAACATTCAGTACTTC. Translating gives CASVGRIAKNIQYF.

The chain is built from TRBV3-1 (or the pseudogene TRBV3-2) and TRBJ1-3, with D perhaps TRBD1 (6 bases). V was pared by 4 bases and J by 0 bases, with 10 bases between. The CDR3 sequence is 15 residues long. Germline V gene sequence: CDR1 LGHDT, CDR2 YNNKEL (reference sequence). The CDR3 DNA is TGTGCCAGCAGCCTCCTAGGGGGCTCTGGAAACACCATATATTTT. Protein: CASSLLGGSGNTIYF.

The J gene is TRBJ1-6, the V gene TRBV3-1 (or the pseudogene TRBV3-2); weak D call: TRBD1 (6 bases). The CDR3 sequence is 14 residues long. CDR1 is LGHDT, CDR2 YNNKEL, per germline (reference sequence). Trimming pared 3 bases from V and 9 bases from J, leaving 12 bases between. CDR3 nucleotides: TGTGCCAGCAGCCAGGCTGGACAGTTTTCACCCCTCCACTTT. The encoded protein is CASSQAGQFSPLHF.

The chain recombines TRBV28 with TRBJ1-5; D uncertain. From germline, CDR1 is MDHEN and CDR2 SYDVKM. The CDR3 sequence is 14 residues long. V lost 1 base and J lost 6, with 10 bases in between. CDR3 region: CASSLLPLGQPQHF. The CDR3 region has the DNA TGTGCCAGCAGTTTATTACCCCTAGGTCAGCCCCAGCATTTT. The full variable domain, in which reference TRBV28 and TRBJ1-5 provide the parts outside the CDR3, is DVKVTQSSRYLVKRTGEKVFLECVQDMDHENMFWYRQDPGLGLRLIYFSYDVKMKEKGDIPEGYSVSREKKERFSLILESASTNQTSMYLCASSLLPLGQPQHFGDGTRLSIL.

This clone was seen just once. This sequence joins TRBV7-2 and TRBJ2-7; D perhaps matches TRBD2 (6 bases). Germline V CDR1 and CDR2: SGHTA, FQGNSA. The CDR3 is 14 amino acids. V dropped 4 bases and J dropped 9 bases, with 19 bases sitting between them. In DNA, the CDR3 is TGTGCCAGCAGCTCTATCTTGGGACTGCCCGTGCAGTACTTC. This sequence encodes CASSSILGLPVQYF.

This clone was seen only once. This chain connects TRBV19 to TRBJ2-1; D might be TRBD1 (5 bases). V lost 4 bases and J lost 8, with 21 bases in between. The CDR3 length is 16 residues. Germline assignment: CDR1 LNHDA and CDR2 SQIVND (reference sequence). The CDR3 DNA sequence: TGTGCCAGTAGTACTCGTCGGACAAACGATCGGGATGAGCAGTTCTTC. It encodes CASSTRRTNDRDEQFF.